This T cell receptor (beta chain) is drawn from a study of cytomegalovirus exposure and HLA in healthy donors. Looking at the study overall: Earlier sequencing of about 179 million T cells yielded 100 million to 140 million unique TCR beta sequences.

CDR3 length equals 15 residues. V shed 2 bases and J 5 bases; nucleotides not matched to a gene: 8. Germline loops: CDR1 MNHNS, CDR2 SASEGT. Points from the study as a whole: A missense variant in DCLRE1C was later tied to TCR beta V- and J-gene trimming.

The study ran its PCR with 60 Vbeta and 13 Jbeta primers. The assay was immunoSEQ multiplex PCR, and TCRdb's table has in-frame clones only and misses some. The top ten clones hold less than 3.5% of a sample with roughly 38,000 clones, 90% to 95% of them seen once. Notes on this clone: What it recognizes is unknown.

This TCR derives from a woman aged 18 to 35 in good health and CMV-seronegative. The sequencing input was PBMCs. The genes are TRBV6-1 and TRBJ2-7, with 8 positions matching TRBD2. The CDR3 is CASSERSGGPHEQYF. The DNA for the CDR3 is TGTGCCAGCAGTGAACGGTCGGGAGGGCCCCACGAGCAGTACTTC.